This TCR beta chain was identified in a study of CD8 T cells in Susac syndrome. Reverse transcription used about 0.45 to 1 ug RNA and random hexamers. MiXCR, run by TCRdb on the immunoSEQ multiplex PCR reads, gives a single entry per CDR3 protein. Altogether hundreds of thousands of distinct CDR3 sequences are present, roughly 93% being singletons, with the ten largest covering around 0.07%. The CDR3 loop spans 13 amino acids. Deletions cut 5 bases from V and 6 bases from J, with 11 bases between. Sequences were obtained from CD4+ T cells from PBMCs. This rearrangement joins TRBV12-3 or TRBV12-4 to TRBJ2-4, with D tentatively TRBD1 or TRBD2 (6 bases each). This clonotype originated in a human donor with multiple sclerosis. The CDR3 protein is CASSGGLGNIQYF. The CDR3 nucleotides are TGTGCCAGCAGTGGGGGGCTCGGAAACATTCAGTACTTC.